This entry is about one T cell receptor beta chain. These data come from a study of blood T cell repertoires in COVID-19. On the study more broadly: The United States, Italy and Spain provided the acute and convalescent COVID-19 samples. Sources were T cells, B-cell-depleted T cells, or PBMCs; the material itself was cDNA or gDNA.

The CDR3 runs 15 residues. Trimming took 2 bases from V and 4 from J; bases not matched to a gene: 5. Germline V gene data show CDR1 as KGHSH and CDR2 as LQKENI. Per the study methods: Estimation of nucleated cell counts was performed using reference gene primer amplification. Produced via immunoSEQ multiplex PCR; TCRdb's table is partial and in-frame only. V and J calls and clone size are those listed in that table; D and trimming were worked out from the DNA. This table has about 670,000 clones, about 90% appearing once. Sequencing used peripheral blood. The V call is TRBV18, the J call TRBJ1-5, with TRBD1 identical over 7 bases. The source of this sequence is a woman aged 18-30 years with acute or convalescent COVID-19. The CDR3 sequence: CASSPDRAGNQPQHF. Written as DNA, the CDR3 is TGTGCCAGCTCACCAGACAGGGCGGGGAATCAGCCCCAGCATTTT.